This T cell receptor beta chain was captured by sequencing in a study of control samples from healthy donors and cancer patients. Only in-frame clones appear in the TCRdb table, and some are missing; sequencing was by immunoSEQ multiplex PCR. The table lists under 75,000 clones, roughly 85% of them singletons, with about 5% in the top ten. In germline, CDR1 is MNHEY, CDR2 SMNVEV (reference sequence). Trimming cost V 4 bases and J 6 bases, with 9 bases left between them. The CDR3 is 13 amino acids. Sequencing used blood. The chain links TRBV27 to TRBJ1-4; TRBD1 might be the D (5 bases). The sequence derives from a man aged 40-50 years in good health. The CDR3 spells CASSSQGDEKLFF. The DNA of the CDR3 is TGTGCCAGCAGTTCTCAGGGAGATGAAAAACTGTTTTTT.